This paragraph reports one T cell receptor beta chain. The antigen remains undetermined. There are 15 residues in the CDR3. Deletions cut 1 base from V and 4 bases from J, with 16 bases between. The germline V gene encodes CDR1 SQVTM and CDR2 ANQGSEA. The data derive from a study of T cell responses to AZD1222 COVID-19 vaccine. Study-level results: Females made up more of the donors, who were largely white British, and clonal diversity may have come out too low. Baseline serostatus was positive in only a handful of AZD1222 recipients. The reported proportion of spike-specific TCRs targeting unmutated variant regions was nearly half. Spike-wide coverage was observed for vaccine-associated CD4 TCRs, with dominant responses at 160-218 and 743-854.

Assay: immunoSEQ multiplex PCR; the TCRdb copy retains only in-frame clones and omits some. The table has over 85,000 clones, 85% to 90% seen once. This clonotype was sampled from an adult in good health. V and J are TRBV29-1 and TRBJ2-5, with a weak D call TRBD2 (5 bases). The specimen was peripheral blood, collected on day 0 of AZD1222 vaccination. The CDR3 sequence: CSVEGPGRAGETQYF. In DNA form, the CDR3 reads TGCAGCGTTGAAGGGCCAGGCCGCGCGGGAGAGACCCAGTACTTC.